These T cell receptor beta chains were read from a single sample in a study of T cell responses to AZD1222 COVID-19 vaccine. Clones were sequenced by immunoSEQ multiplex PCR, and TCRdb holds only the in-frame ones, with some missing. The sample includes 110,000 to 150,000 clones, nearly 95% seen only once; the top ten take less than 6.5%. Sequences were derived from peripheral blood, sampled on day 0 of AZD1222 vaccination. The receptors come from an adult in good health. CDR3s include the opening cysteine and the closing phenylalanine or tryptophan. Each record gives: clone size, V gene, CDR3 protein. Part of the rows lack a size; the others show once, few, many or a class for expanded clones.

>.|TRBV5-1
CASSLDTVYGYTF
>.|TRBV3-1/TRBV3-2
CASSPSGTLPGYTF
>.|TRBV20-1
CSASSGAQAGELFF
>.|TRBV11-2
CASSPRTIEAFF
>.|TRBV14
CASSKGGNQPQHF
>.|TRBV6-5
CASSRERGRNNEQFF
>.|TRBV19
CASSMGVRTDTQYF
>.|TRBV19
CASSSDTQYF
>.|TRBV5-6
CASSLGGSLDNEQFF
>.|TRBV28
CASGTGAENEQFF
>.|TRBV14
CASSAGKGGANVLTF
>.|TRBV5-1
CASTEGQVVFFRITDTQYF
>.|TRBV30
CAWEPGLAPADTQYF
>.|TRBV5-1
CASSPRQGAKGTEAFF
>.|TRBV5-6
CASTLSPNTGELFF
>once|TRBV19
CASSIVNPSYNEQFF
>.|TRBV7-9
CASTPSSTSRGTGELFF
>.|TRBV4-1
CASSQDPSSEQFF
>.|TRBV7-2
CASSSDYYNEQFF
>.|TRBV11-2
CASSLGGGYTEAFF
>.|TRBV6-5
CAAKRRDRRNTEAFF
>.|TRBV10-2
CASSELRGDTQYF
>.|TRBV21-1
CASSGVNEQFF
>.|TRBV7-9
CASSLRGPKNTGELFF
>.|TRBV5-4
CASSFGAGLFTDTQYF
>.|TRBV10-3
CAISNEGHNTEAFF
>.|TRBV28
CASSRLVGYEQYF
>.|TRBV29-1
CSVTDLNEKLFF
>once|TRBV11-2
CASSLVQATEAFF
>.|TRBV2
CASSQGIDYGYTF
>once|TRBV11-2
CASSFDSSAYGYTF
>.|TRBV5-1
CASSLGPSSYEQYF
>.|TRBV28
CASSPRLNTEAFF
>.|TRBV6-1
CASSEEVGGNYGYTF
>.|TRBV7-9
CASSLVTGTFENTEAFF
>once|TRBV3-1/TRBV3-2
CASSQHGGTQNTEAFF
>.|TRBV2
CASSARVNQPQHF
>.|TRBV7-2
CASSLVGGNTEAFF
>.|TRBV18
CASSTSTGDLGNTIYF
>.|TRBV16
CASSQSSDVNQPQHF
>.|TRBV24-1
CATSARGRGRGYTF
>.|TRBV27
CASSPKGGENTIYF
>.|TRBV19
CASSIGGGTSNQPQHF
>.|TRBV6-5
CASSSPRVRGEAFF
>.|TRBV5-1
CASSPWTSGRVNEQFF
>once|TRBV19
CASSAVPAGVFEQFF
>.|TRBV12-3/TRBV12-4
CASSPAPFYGYTF
>once|TRBV4-1
CASSRTGGYNEQFF
>once|TRBV27
CASSSRTGNQPQHF
>.|TRBV3-1/TRBV3-2
CASTRGRRTEAFF
>once|TRBV5-1
CASSLDIYNEQFF
>.|TRBV19
CASNRAGVGYNEQFF
>.|TRBV30
CAFSGTGGEKLFF
>.|TRBV5-4
CASSLEAGRMNTGELFF
>.|TRBV28
CASSNRAYEQYF
>.|TRBV24-1
CATSAKSSYNEQFF
>.|TRBV19
CASSIDPWETSYEQYF
>.|TRBV30
CAWSEGEQFF